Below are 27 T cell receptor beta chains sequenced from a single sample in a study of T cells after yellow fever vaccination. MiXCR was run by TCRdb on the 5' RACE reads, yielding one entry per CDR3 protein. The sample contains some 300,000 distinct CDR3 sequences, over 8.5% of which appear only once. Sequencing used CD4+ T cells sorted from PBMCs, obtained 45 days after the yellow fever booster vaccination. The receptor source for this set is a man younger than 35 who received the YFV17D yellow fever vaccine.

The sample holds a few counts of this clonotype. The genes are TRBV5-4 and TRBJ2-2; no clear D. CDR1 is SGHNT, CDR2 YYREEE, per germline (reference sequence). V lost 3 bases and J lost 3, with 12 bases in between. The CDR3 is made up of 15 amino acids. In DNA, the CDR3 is TGTGCCAGCAGCTCCCTCCAGGCGCACACCGGGGAGCTGTTTTTT. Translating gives CASSSLQAHTGELFF.

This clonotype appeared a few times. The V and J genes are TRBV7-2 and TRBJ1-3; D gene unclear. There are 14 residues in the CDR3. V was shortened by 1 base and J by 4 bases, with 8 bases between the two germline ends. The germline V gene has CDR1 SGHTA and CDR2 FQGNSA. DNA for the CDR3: TGTGCCAGCAGCTTAGTGGGGAGAGGAAACACCATATATTTT. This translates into CASSLVGRGNTIYF.

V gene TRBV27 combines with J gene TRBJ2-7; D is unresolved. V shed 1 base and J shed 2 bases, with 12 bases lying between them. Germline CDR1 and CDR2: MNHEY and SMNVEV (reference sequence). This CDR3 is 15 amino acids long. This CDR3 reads CASSLLVQVAYEQYV. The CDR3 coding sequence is TGTGCCAGCAGTTTATTGGTCCAGGTGGCCTACGAGCAGTACGTC.

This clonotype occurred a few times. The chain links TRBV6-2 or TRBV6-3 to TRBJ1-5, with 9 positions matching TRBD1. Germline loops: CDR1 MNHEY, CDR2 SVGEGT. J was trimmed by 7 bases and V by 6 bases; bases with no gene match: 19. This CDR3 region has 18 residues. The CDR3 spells CASSPPGQGSVAFQPQHF. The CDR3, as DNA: TGTGCCAGCAGCCCGCCGGGACAGGGTTCCGTGGCTTTCCAGCCCCAGCATTTT.

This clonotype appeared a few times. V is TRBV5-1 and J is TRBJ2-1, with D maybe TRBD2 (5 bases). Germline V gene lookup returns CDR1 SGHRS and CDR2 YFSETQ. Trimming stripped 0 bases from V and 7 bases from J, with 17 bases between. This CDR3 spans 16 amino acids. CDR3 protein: CASSLVKRSGVNEQFF. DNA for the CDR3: TGCGCCAGCAGCTTGGTTAAACGATCCGGGGTGAATGAGCAGTTCTTC.

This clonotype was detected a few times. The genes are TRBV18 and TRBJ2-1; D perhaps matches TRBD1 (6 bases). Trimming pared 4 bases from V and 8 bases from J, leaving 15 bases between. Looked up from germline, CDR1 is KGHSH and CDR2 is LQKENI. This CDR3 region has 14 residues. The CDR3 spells CASSRTTQGDEQFF. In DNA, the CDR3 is TGTGCCAGCTCACGTACGACACAGGGTGATGAGCAGTTCTTC.

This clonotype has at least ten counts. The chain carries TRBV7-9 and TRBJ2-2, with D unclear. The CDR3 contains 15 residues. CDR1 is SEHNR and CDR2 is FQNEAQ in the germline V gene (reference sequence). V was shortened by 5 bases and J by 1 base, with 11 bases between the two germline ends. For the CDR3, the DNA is TGTGCCAGCAGCCAACTGGCAGGGAACACCGGGGAGCTGTTTTTT. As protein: CASSQLAGNTGELFF.

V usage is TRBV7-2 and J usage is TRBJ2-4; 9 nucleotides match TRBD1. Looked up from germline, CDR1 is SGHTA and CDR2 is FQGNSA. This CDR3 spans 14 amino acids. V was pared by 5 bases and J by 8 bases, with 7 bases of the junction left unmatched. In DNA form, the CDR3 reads TGTGCCAGCAGCGCAACAGGGGGCCCGGACATTCAGTACTTC. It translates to CASSATGGPDIQYF.

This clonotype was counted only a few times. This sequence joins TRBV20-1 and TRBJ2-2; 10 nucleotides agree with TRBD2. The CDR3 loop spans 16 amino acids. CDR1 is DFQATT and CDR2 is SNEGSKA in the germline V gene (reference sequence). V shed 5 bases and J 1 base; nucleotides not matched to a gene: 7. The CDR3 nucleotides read TGCAGTGCTCCTTTAGCGGGGGGAGGGAACACCGGGGAGCTGTTTTTT. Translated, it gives CSAPLAGGGNTGELFF.

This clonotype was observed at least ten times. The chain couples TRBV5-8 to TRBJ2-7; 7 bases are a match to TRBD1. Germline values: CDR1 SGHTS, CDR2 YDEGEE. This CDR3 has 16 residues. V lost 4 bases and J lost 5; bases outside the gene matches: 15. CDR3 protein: CASSPGTAGRDDEQYF. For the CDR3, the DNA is TGTGCCAGCAGCCCAGGGACAGCCGGTCGGGACGACGAGCAGTACTTC.

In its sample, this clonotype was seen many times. Written as DNA, the CDR3 is TGCGCCAGCAGCTTGGGACTAGCGGATAGCTCCTACAATGAGCAGTTCTTC. Translated: CASSLGLADSSYNEQFF. This chain connects TRBV5-1 to TRBJ2-1; 9 nucleotides align to TRBD2. The germline V gene has CDR1 SGHRS and CDR2 YFSETQ. V lost 0 bases and J lost 0; bases outside the gene matches: 4. The CDR3 is 17 residues long.

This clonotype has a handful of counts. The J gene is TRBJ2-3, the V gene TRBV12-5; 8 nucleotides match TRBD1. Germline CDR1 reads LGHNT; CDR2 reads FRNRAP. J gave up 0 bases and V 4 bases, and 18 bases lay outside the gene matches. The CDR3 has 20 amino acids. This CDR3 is CASGSGQGSLAYASTDTQYF. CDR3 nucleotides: TGTGCTAGTGGTTCCGGACAGGGTAGCCTAGCCTACGCAAGCACAGATACGCAGTATTTT.

This CDR3 is CASSPPRQGQYQETQYF. The CDR3 nucleotides are TGTGCCAGCAGCCCCCCCAGGCAGGGGCAGTACCAAGAGACCCAGTACTTC. The chain employs TRBV7-9 and TRBJ2-5; a possible D gene is TRBD1 (6 bases). The germline V and J ends were trimmed by 5 bases and 0 bases, with 19 bases remaining between them. This CDR3 is 17 amino acids long. Germline V lookup: CDR1 SEHNR, CDR2 FQNEAQ (reference sequence).

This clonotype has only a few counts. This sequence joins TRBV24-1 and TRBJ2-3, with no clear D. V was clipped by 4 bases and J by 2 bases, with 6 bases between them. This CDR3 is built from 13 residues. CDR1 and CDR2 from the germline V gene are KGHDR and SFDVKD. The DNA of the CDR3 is TGTGCCACCAGTGAAGGCCACACAGATACGCAGTATTTT. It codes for CATSEGHTDTQYF.

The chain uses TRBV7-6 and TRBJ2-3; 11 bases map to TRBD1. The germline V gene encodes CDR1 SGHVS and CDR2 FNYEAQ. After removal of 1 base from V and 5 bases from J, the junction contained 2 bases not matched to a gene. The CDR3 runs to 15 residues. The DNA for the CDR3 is TGTGCCAGCAGCTTAGGGACAGGGGGCGGAGATACGCAGTATTTT. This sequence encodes CASSLGTGGGDTQYF.

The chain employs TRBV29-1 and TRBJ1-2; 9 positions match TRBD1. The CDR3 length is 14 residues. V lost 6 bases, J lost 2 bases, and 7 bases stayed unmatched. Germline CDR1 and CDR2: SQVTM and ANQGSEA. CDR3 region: CSVTRDRANYGYTF. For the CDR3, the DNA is TGCAGCGTGACCCGGGACAGGGCGAACTATGGCTACACCTTC.

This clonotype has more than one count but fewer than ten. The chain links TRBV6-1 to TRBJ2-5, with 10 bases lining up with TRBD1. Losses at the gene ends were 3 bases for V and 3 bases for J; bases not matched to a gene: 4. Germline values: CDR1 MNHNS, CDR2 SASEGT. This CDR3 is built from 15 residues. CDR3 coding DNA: TGTGCCAGCAGTGAGTCCGGGACAGGGGAAGAGACCCAGTACTTC. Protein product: CASSESGTGEETQYF.

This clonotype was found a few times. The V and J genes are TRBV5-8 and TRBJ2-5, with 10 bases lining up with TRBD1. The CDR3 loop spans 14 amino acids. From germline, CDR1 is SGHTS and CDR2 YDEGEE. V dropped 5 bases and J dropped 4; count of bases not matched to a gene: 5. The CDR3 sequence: CASRGTGEGETQYF. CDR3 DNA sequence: TGTGCCAGCAGAGGGACAGGGGAGGGAGAGACCCAGTACTTC.

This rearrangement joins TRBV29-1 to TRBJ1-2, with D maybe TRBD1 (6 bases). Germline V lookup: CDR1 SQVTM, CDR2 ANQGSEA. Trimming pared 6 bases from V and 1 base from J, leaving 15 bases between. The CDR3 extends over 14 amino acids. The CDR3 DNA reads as TGCAGCGTCGACCCGCAGGGGAGTAACTATGGCTACACCTTC. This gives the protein CSVDPQGSNYGYTF.

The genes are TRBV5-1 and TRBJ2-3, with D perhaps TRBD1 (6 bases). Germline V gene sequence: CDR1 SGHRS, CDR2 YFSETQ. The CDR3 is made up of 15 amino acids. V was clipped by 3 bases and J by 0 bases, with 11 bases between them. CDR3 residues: CASSWDIPSTDTQYF. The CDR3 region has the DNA TGCGCCAGCAGCTGGGACATTCCTAGCACAGATACGCAGTATTTT.

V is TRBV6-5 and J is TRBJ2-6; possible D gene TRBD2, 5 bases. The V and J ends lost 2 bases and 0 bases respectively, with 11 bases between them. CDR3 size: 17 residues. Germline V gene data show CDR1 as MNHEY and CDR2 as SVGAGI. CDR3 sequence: CASSYREPLSGANVLTF. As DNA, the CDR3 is TGTGCCAGCAGTTACAGGGAGCCCCTCTCTGGGGCCAACGTCCTGACTTTC.

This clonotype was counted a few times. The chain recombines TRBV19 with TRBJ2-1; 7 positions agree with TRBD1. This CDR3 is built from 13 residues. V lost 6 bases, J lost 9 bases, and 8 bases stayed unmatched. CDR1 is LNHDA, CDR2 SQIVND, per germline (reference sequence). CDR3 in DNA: TGTGCCAGTAGCCCATCCCGGGACAGTGAGCAGTTCTTC. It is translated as CASSPSRDSEQFF.

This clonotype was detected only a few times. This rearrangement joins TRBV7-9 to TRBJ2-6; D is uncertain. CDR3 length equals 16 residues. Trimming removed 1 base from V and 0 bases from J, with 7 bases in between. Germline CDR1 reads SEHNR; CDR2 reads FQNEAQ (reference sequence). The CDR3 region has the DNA TGTGCCAGCAGCTTAGTCGACGGCTCTGGGGCCAACGTCCTGACTTTC. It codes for CASSLVDGSGANVLTF.

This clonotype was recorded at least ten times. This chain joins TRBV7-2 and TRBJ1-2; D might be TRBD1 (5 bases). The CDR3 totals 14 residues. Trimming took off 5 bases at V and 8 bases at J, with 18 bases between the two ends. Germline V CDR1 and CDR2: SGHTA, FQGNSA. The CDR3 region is CASSPGAESRGYTF. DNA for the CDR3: TGTGCCAGCAGCCCCGGGGCTGAAAGTCGGGGCTACACCTTC.

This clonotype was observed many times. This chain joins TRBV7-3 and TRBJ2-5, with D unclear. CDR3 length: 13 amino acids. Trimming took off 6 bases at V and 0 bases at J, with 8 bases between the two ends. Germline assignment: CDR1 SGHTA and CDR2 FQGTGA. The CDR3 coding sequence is TGTGCCAGCAGTCTTGGACACCAAGAGACCCAGTACTTC. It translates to CASSLGHQETQYF. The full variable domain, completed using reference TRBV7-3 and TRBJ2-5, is GAGVSQTPSNKVTEKGKYVELRCDPISGHTALYWYRQSLGQGPEFLIYFQGTGAADDSGLPNDRFFAVRPEGSVSTLKIQRTERGDSAVYLCASSLGHQETQYFGPGTRLLVL.

As DNA, the CDR3 is TGTGCCAGCAGCCCTATTTTTGACAGGAGTAACTATGGCTACACCTTC. Translation gives CASSPIFDRSNYGYTF. The gene calls are TRBV3-1 and TRBJ1-2; D might be TRBD1 (6 bases). Trimming stripped 4 bases from V and 1 base from J, with 16 bases between. CDR3 length: 16 residues. Germline CDR1 and CDR2: LGHDT and YNNKEL (reference sequence).

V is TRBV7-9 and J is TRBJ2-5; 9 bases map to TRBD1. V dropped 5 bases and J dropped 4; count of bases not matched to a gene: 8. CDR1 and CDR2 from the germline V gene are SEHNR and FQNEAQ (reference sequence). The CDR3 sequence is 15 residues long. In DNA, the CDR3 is TGTGCCAGCAGCCCGGACAGGGGATGGTCAGAGACCCAGTACTTC. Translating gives CASSPDRGWSETQYF.